These 25 T cell receptor beta chains came from one sample sequenced in a study of T cell repertoires in cytomegalovirus infection (dated by TCRdb to the late 2010s). Sequencing was performed on an Illumina HiSeq 1500. TCRdb cleaned the public reads at Q25 with fastp, built clones with MiXCR and kept in-frame beta chains. One record per CDR3 amino acid sequence lists the most common genes and DNA. In this sample the table shows 480,000 or so distinct CDR3 sequences, about 11% of which occur a single time. Roughly 10% of the sample goes to the ten largest clones. Specimen: PBMCs. The receptors stem from a human donor in good health (CMV status not recorded). Some clones in this sample may be carry-over from other donors' samples.

The chain has TRBV9 and TRBJ2-3; D unclear. CDR1 and CDR2 (germline): SGDLS, YYNGEE. V was cut by 4 bases and J by 3 bases, with 15 bases left in between. This CDR3 has 15 residues. The CDR3 protein is CASSTRSARTDTQYF. The CDR3 coding sequence is TGTGCCAGCAGCACCAGGTCCGCTAGGACAGATACGCAGTATTTT.

This clonotype was recorded many times. The CDR3 coding sequence is TGCGCCAGCAGCCAAGAAACAGGGGGCGGCACAGATACGCAGTATTTT. Translation gives CASSQETGGGTDTQYF. This rearrangement joins TRBV4-1 to TRBJ2-3; 9 nucleotides agree with TRBD1. V was pared by 0 bases and J by 1 base, with 2 bases of the junction left unmatched. Germline V gene lookup returns CDR1 MGHRA and CDR2 YSYEKL. The CDR3 is made up of 16 amino acids.

This clonotype was detected ten times or more. This chain uses TRBV6-6 with TRBJ2-1, with 9 bases lining up with TRBD2. V was clipped by 2 bases and J by 4 bases; unmatched bases: 6. In germline, CDR1 is MNHNY, CDR2 SVGAGI (reference sequence). This CDR3 contains 16 residues. The CDR3, as DNA: TGTGCCAGCAGTTACGAAGCGGGGGGAAATTACAATGAGCAGTTCTTC. Its protein is CASSYEAGGNYNEQFF.

V gene TRBV5-6 combines with J gene TRBJ1-1; tentative D call: TRBD1 (5 bases). Germline-derived CDR1 and CDR2 are SGHDT and YYEEEE. Trimming stripped 4 bases from V and 2 bases from J, with 18 bases between. This CDR3 has 16 residues. CDR3 DNA: TGTGCCAGCAGCATGGGGACCGGGAGAGGTAACACTGAAGCTTTCTTT. Protein: CASSMGTGRGNTEAFF.

This clonotype has at least ten counts. The gene calls are TRBV12-3 or TRBV12-4 and TRBJ2-5; D call uncertain. V lost 7 bases, J lost 5 bases, and 8 bases lay in between. The CDR3 consists of 11 residues. CDR3 region: CASTSGETQYF. CDR3 DNA sequence: TGTGCCAGCACCTCCGGGGAGACCCAGTACTTC.

Ten or more counts support this clonotype. The chain has TRBV19 and TRBJ1-4; TRBD1 agrees at 7 bases. Trimming removed 10 bases from V and 4 bases from J; junction bases left unmatched: 6. CDR3 length: 13 amino acids. The germline V gene has CDR1 LNHDA and CDR2 SQIVND (reference sequence). In DNA form, the CDR3 reads TGTGCCACCAGACGACAGGGTAATGAAAAACTGTTTTTT. This codes for CATRRQGNEKLFF.

This clonotype was recorded many times. The rearrangement uses TRBV6-1 and TRBJ2-5, with no clear D. The V gene lost 3 bases and the J gene lost 5 bases, with 4 bases spanning the gap. The germline V gene has CDR1 MNHNS and CDR2 SASEGT. This CDR3 region has 11 residues. CDR3 region: CASSEDETQYF. The CDR3 DNA reads as TGTGCCAGCAGTGAGGACGAGACCCAGTACTTC.

This clonotype was counted ten times or more. The CDR3, as DNA: TGTGCCACCAGTGAGACACCTCTCTACGGCTACACCTTC. Protein sequence: CATSETPLYGYTF. The chain has TRBV24-1 and TRBJ1-2; D unresolved. The V end lost 4 bases, the J end lost 8 bases, and 13 bases lay between the germline ends. The CDR3 loop spans 13 amino acids. Germline loops: CDR1 KGHDR, CDR2 SFDVKD.

This clonotype has at least ten counts. The CDR3: CASSVTGDYEQYF. The DNA for the CDR3 is TGTGCCAGCAGCGTAACAGGGGACTACGAGCAGTACTTC. The J gene is TRBJ2-7, the V gene TRBV5-4, with 7 bases aligning to TRBD1. In germline, CDR1 is SGHNT, CDR2 YYREEE (reference sequence). The CDR3 covers 13 residues. Trimming removed 4 bases from V and 3 bases from J; junction bases left unmatched: 4.

This clonotype was picked up many times. The J gene is TRBJ2-7, the V gene TRBV4-1; D unclear. The V end lost 3 bases, the J end lost 5 bases, and 20 bases lay between the germline ends. CDR1 is MGHRA and CDR2 is YSYEKL in the germline V gene. This CDR3 region has 16 residues. The CDR3 region is CASSHSDGRIAHEQYF. The CDR3 nucleotides are TGCGCCAGCAGCCACAGCGACGGGCGGATAGCCCACGAGCAGTACTTC.

This clonotype appeared many times. The gene calls are TRBV7-6 and TRBJ1-5; unclear D gene. Germline V CDR1 and CDR2: SGHVS, FNYEAQ. Trimming left V 0 bases short and J 3 bases short, with 12 bases between. CDR3 length: 16 amino acids. DNA for the CDR3: TGTGCCAGCAGCTTAGCTGCAGGAGAGACCAATCAGCCCCAGCATTTT. Translation: CASSLAAGETNQPQHF.

This clonotype was recorded many times. This chain connects TRBV6-1 to TRBJ2-7; D may be TRBD1 (5 bases). The CDR3 contains 15 residues. Germline values: CDR1 MNHNS, CDR2 SASEGT. Trimming took 4 bases from V and 0 from J, leaving 13 bases between them. CDR3 protein: CASSVETVSSYEQYF. DNA of the CDR3: TGTGCCAGCAGTGTCGAGACAGTGAGCTCCTACGAGCAGTACTTC.

This clonotype was seen ten or more times. This rearrangement joins TRBV19 to TRBJ1-2; 7 bases fit TRBD1. Germline V gives CDR1 LNHDA, CDR2 SQIVND (reference sequence). This CDR3 spans 14 amino acids. V was clipped by 5 bases and J by 4 bases; unmatched bases: 7. DNA for the CDR3: TGTGCCAGTAGTTCCACCCGGGACAGCTATGGCTACACCTTC. Translated: CASSSTRDSYGYTF.

Regarding this clonotype: A much more abundant neighbour one base away suggests this may be a read error. The chain carries TRBV27 and TRBJ1-1; D remains ambiguous. The CDR3 is 12 residues long. Germline V gives CDR1 MNHEY, CDR2 SMNVEV (reference sequence). The germline V and J ends were trimmed by 5 bases and 1 base, with 5 bases remaining between them. DNA of the CDR3: TGTGCCAGCAGTAAGGGGAACACTGAAGCTTTCTTT. This codes for CASSKGNTEAFF.

This clonotype was found a few times. The chain employs TRBV15 and TRBJ1-5; TRBD1 aligns across 7 bases. The germline V gene has CDR1 LNHNV and CDR2 YYDKDF (reference sequence). This CDR3 is built from 15 residues. The J segment lost 8 bases and the V segment lost 4 bases, leaving 11 bases of the junction unmatched. The CDR3, as DNA: TGTGCCACCAGCATATACAGGGGTATTAGGGAGCCCCAGCATTTT. Amino acids: CATSIYRGIREPQHF.

In its sample, this clonotype was seen a few times. The V and J genes are TRBV2 and TRBJ1-3; D is ambiguous. V shed 5 bases and J shed 1 base, with 9 bases lying between them. This CDR3 spans 14 amino acids. CDR1 and CDR2 (germline): SNHLY, FYNNEI. CDR3 DNA: TGTGCCAGCAGTTCCATGCTTTCTGGAAACACCATATATTTT. This codes for CASSSMLSGNTIYF. The whole variable domain, remainder taken from reference TRBV2 and TRBJ1-3, is EPEVTQTPSHQVTQMGQEVILRCVPISNHLYFYWYRQILGQKVEFLVSFYNNEISEKSEIFDDQFSVERPDGSNFTLKIRSTKLEDSAMYFCASSSMLSGNTIYFGEGSWLTVV.

This clonotype showed up just once. This sequence joins TRBV3-1 and TRBJ2-4, with D possibly matching TRBD2 (5 bases). V gave up 4 bases and J gave up 0 bases, with 10 bases separating them. Germline V gene data show CDR1 as LGHDT and CDR2 as YNNKEL (reference sequence). This CDR3 contains 15 residues. The CDR3 protein is CASSLRAGAKNIQYF. The CDR3 DNA sequence: TGTGCCAGCAGCCTCCGTGCGGGAGCCAAAAACATTCAGTACTTC.

This clonotype was seen repeatedly, ten times or more. V and J are TRBV12-3 or TRBV12-4 and TRBJ1-2; the D gene is possibly TRBD1 (5 bases). The CDR3 is made up of 16 amino acids. V lost 5 bases and J 3 bases, leaving 19 bases between the germline ends. The chain's CDR3 is CASSLSPVGGDYGYTF. In DNA form, the CDR3 reads TGTGCCAGCAGTCTCTCCCCCGTCGGGGGGGACTATGGCTACACCTTC.

This clonotype was seen repeatedly, ten times or more. This chain connects TRBV12-3 or TRBV12-4 to TRBJ1-1; possible D gene TRBD1, 6 bases. The CDR3 has 14 residues. Trimming shortened V by 6 bases and J by 0 bases, and 11 bases separated the two germline ends. The DNA for the CDR3 is TGTGCCAGCAGGACCGGGACACTGAACACTGAAGCTTTCTTT. Its protein product is CASRTGTLNTEAFF.

The table lists this clonotype with a few counts. V usage is TRBV20-1 and J usage is TRBJ2-2; D remains unclear. CDR1 and CDR2 (germline): DFQATT, SNEGSKA (reference sequence). CDR3 length: 14 residues. The germline V and J ends were trimmed by 3 bases and 1 base, with 9 bases remaining between them. The CDR3 DNA sequence: TGCAGTGCTAGTCCCACCCAGAACACCGGGGAGCTGTTTTTT. Protein product: CSASPTQNTGELFF.

This clonotype was seen ten or more times. The chain recombines TRBV4-1 with TRBJ1-4; D is unresolved. Germline lookup yields CDR1 MGHRA and CDR2 YSYEKL. The CDR3 totals 13 residues. V was clipped by 3 bases and J by 8 bases, with 10 bases between them. CDR3 protein: CASSHITDEKLFF. In DNA form, the CDR3 reads TGCGCCAGCAGCCACATAACAGACGAAAAACTGTTTTTT.

This clonotype showed up just a few times. The chain joins TRBV7-9 to TRBJ1-2; TRBD1 might be the D (5 bases). Germline CDR1 reads SEHNR; CDR2 reads FQNEAQ (reference sequence). This CDR3 region has 16 residues. V shed 6 bases and J shed 6 bases, with 23 bases lying between them. The chain's CDR3 is CASRPGRGGAANGYTF. For the CDR3, the DNA is TGTGCCAGCAGGCCAGGAAGGGGAGGGGCAGCGAATGGCTACACCTTC. Variable domain in full (rest from reference TRBV7-9 and TRBJ1-2): DTGVSQNPRHKITKRGQNVTFRCDPISEHNRLYWYRQTLGQGPEFLTYFQNEAQLEKSRLLSDRFSAERPKGSFSTLEIQRTEQGDSAMYLCASRPGRGGAANGYTFGSGTRLTVV.

This clonotype was seen more than once but under ten times. A read error may be the cause here, since a much bigger clone is one base away. The chain carries TRBV7-9 and TRBJ1-1; 7 bases agree with TRBD1. Trimming cost V 2 bases and J 3 bases; bases outside gene matches: 3. CDR1 and CDR2 (germline): SEHNR, FQNEAQ (reference sequence). The CDR3 length is 14 residues. The CDR3 spells CASSLSRGDTEAFF. The CDR3 DNA sequence: TGTGCCAGCAGCTTAAGCAGGGGGGACACTGAAGCTTTCTTT.

This clonotype was picked up many times. At one end the junction does not follow the germline gene, possibly because of a read error. The chain combines TRBV7-8 with TRBJ1-1; D remains ambiguous. The germline V gene encodes CDR1 SGHVS and CDR2 FQNEAQ. The CDR3 has 14 residues. CDR3 amino acids: CASSIAPGRTEAFF. The CDR3 DNA sequence: TGTGCCAGCAGCATAGCGCCAGGACGGACTGAAGCTTTCTTT.

This clonotype was counted a few times. V and J are TRBV5-1 and TRBJ2-2, with D unresolved. V lost 3 bases and J 6 bases, leaving 15 bases between the germline ends. Germline CDR1 is SGHRS and CDR2 is YFSETQ. The CDR3 is 15 residues long. The CDR3 loop is CASSSHPPGAGELFF. CDR3 coding DNA: TGCGCCAGCAGCTCGCACCCTCCTGGGGCCGGGGAGCTGTTTTTT.